A single sample is the source of the 28 T cell receptor beta chains below, sequenced in a study of identical twins. TCRdb processed the 5' RACE reads anew with MiXCR; each CDR3 protein has one entry. The top ten hold around 1% of the sample, which has 500,000 to 600,000 distinct CDR3 sequences, approximately 22% seen once. These same records also appear under a second study, on T cells expressing NK-cell markers.

The sample comprised CD4+ T cells sorted from blood. These receptors all stem from a woman aged 18 to 35 in good health.

V is TRBV12-3 or TRBV12-4 and J is TRBJ1-5, with TRBD1 as a possible D gene (6 bases). CDR3 length equals 13 residues. The V end lost 4 bases, the J end lost 4 bases, and 8 bases lay between the germline ends. In DNA, the CDR3 is TGTGCCAGCAGTTATCAGGGGAATCAGCCCCAGCATTTT. Protein: CASSYQGNQPQHF.

The chain carries TRBV6-1 and TRBJ2-7; 7 positions match TRBD1. The V and J ends lost 8 bases and 3 bases, in that order; junction bases with no gene match: 13. The germline V gene has CDR1 MNHNS and CDR2 SASEGT. CDR3 length: 15 residues. Here the CDR3 reads CASSKQAQGIYEQYF. The CDR3, as DNA: TGTGCCAGCTCAAAACAGGCACAGGGGATCTACGAGCAGTACTTC.

This clonotype was counted only a few times. V and J are TRBV11-2 and TRBJ2-7; 7 nucleotides match TRBD2. V lost 1 base and J lost 0; bases outside the gene matches: 3. Germline CDR1 is SGHAT and CDR2 is FQNNGV. The CDR3 spans 15 residues. CDR3 DNA: TGTGCCAGCAGCTTAGTGGGGGGGACCTCCTACGAGCAGTACTTC. Translation gives CASSLVGGTSYEQYF. The full variable domain, completed using reference TRBV11-2 and TRBJ2-7, is EAGVAQSPRYKIIEKRQSVAFWCNPISGHATLYWYQQILGQGPKLLIQFQNNGVVDDSQLPKDRFSAERLKGVDSTLKIQPAKLEDSAVYLCASSLVGGTSYEQYFGPGTRLTVT.

The chain joins TRBV20-1 to TRBJ1-3; D is undetermined. Germline CDR1 DFQATT, CDR2 SNEGSKA (reference sequence). This CDR3 has 15 amino acids. The V gene lost 5 bases and the J gene lost 0 bases, with 14 bases spanning the gap. In DNA, the CDR3 is TGCAGTGCTTCTCTGGGTCCAAACTCTGGAAACACCATATATTTT. Translated, it gives CSASLGPNSGNTIYF.

This clonotype has a count of ten or more. The chain employs TRBV4-3 and TRBJ1-1; no clear D. The V and J ends lost 1 base and 1 base respectively, with 4 bases between them. Germline lookup yields CDR1 LGHNA and CDR2 YSLEER. The CDR3 is made up of 13 amino acids. The CDR3 sequence is CASSQGGNTEAFF. The CDR3 DNA reads as TGCGCCAGCAGCCAAGGAGGGAACACTGAAGCTTTCTTT.

This clonotype turned up a few times. The V call is TRBV9, the J call TRBJ2-7; no reliable D call. V was cut by 0 bases and J by 1 base, with 8 bases left in between. This CDR3 is built from 14 residues. CDR1 SGDLS and CDR2 YYNGEE come from the germline V gene. The CDR3 DNA reads as TGTGCCAGCAGCGTAGACGACGGATCCTACGAGCAGTACTTC. Its protein product is CASSVDDGSYEQYF.

The CDR3 sequence: CASSEAPWRQGGNYGYTF. The CDR3 nucleotides read TGTGCCAGCAGTGAAGCTCCCTGGCGACAGGGGGGGAACTATGGCTACACCTTC. The V call is TRBV6-1, the J call TRBJ1-2; 9 bases are a match to TRBD1. The ends lost 0 bases at V and 2 bases at J; junction bases unmatched: 10. In germline, CDR1 is MNHNS, CDR2 SASEGT. This CDR3 has 18 amino acids.

This chain links TRBV20-1 with TRBJ2-5; D perhaps matches TRBD1 (6 bases). V lost 4 bases, J lost 1 base, and 10 bases lay in between. CDR3 length: 13 residues. The germline V gene encodes CDR1 DFQATT and CDR2 SNEGSKA (reference sequence). CDR3 loop: CSAKRTAQETQYF. Here the CDR3 DNA reads TGCAGTGCTAAGCGGACAGCCCAAGAGACCCAGTACTTC.

The V call is TRBV7-9, the J call TRBJ2-5, with 7 bases lining up with TRBD2. Germline lookup yields CDR1 SEHNR and CDR2 FQNEAQ (reference sequence). CDR3 size: 15 residues. Trimming at V came to 5 bases and at J to 2 bases, leaving 8 bases not matched to a gene. DNA of the CDR3: TGTGCCAGCAGCCTAGGAAGCGGGATGCAAGAGACCCAGTACTTC. Translated, it gives CASSLGSGMQETQYF. The full variable domain, rest sourced from reference TRBV7-9 and TRBJ2-5, is DTGVSQNPRHKITKRGQNVTFRCDPISEHNRLYWYRQTLGQGPEFLTYFQNEAQLEKSRLLSDRFSAERPKGSFSTLEIQRTEQGDSAMYLCASSLGSGMQETQYFGPGTRLLVL.

This clonotype has a count of ten or more. The chain has TRBV7-2 and TRBJ1-1; possibly TRBD1 for D (5 bases). Germline lookup yields CDR1 SGHTA and CDR2 FQGNSA. The V end was cut by 5 bases, the J end by 0 bases, with 13 bases between. The CDR3 totals 15 residues. This CDR3 reads CASSAGGGMNTEAFF. The CDR3, as DNA: TGTGCCAGCAGCGCTGGGGGGGGTATGAACACTGAAGCTTTCTTT.

This clonotype has only a few counts. The gene calls are TRBV20-1 and TRBJ2-1; D may correspond to TRBD1 or TRBD2 (6 bases each). With 3 bases removed from V and 9 bases from J, the gap between germline ends came to 24 bases. The V gene's germline CDR1 is DFQATT and CDR2 SNEGSKA (reference sequence). The CDR3 is made up of 16 amino acids. The CDR3 DNA sequence: TGCAGTGCTAGCGGACGGACCCCCAGGGGACTCACTGAGCAGTTCTTC. The encoded protein is CSASGRTPRGLTEQFF.

V and J are TRBV29-1 and TRBJ2-6; D perhaps matches TRBD1 (5 bases). Between the trimmed V and J ends, which lost 6 bases and 3 bases, there was a span of 6 bases. Germline CDR1 reads SQVTM; CDR2 reads ANQGSEA. CDR3 length equals 12 residues. This CDR3 is CSVRGGANVLTF. In nucleotides, the CDR3 is TGCAGCGTAAGGGGTGGGGCCAACGTCCTGACTTTC.

In this sample, this clonotype turned up a few times. The genes are TRBV29-1 and TRBJ2-7, with 10 bases identical to TRBD1. This CDR3 is 13 amino acids long. Germline CDR1 reads SQVTM; CDR2 reads ANQGSEA. J gave up 6 bases and V 4 bases, and 6 bases lay outside the gene matches. This CDR3 reads CSVVSDRGGEQYF. The CDR3 DNA reads as TGCAGCGTTGTTTCGGACAGGGGGGGCGAGCAGTACTTC.

J is TRBJ2-7 and V is TRBV7-9; D ambiguous. V was trimmed by 1 base and J by 6 bases, leaving 10 bases between them. CDR3 length: 13 residues. Germline V CDR1 and CDR2: SEHNR, FQNEAQ (reference sequence). The CDR3 DNA reads TGTGCCAGCAGCTTAGAAATTAACGGCGAGCAGTACTTC. Amino acid sequence: CASSLEINGEQYF.

The chain is built from TRBV20-1 and TRBJ2-3; no definite D call. The V end was cut by 6 bases, the J end by 0 bases, with 13 bases between. Germline V gene data show CDR1 as DFQATT and CDR2 as SNEGSKA (reference sequence). The CDR3 runs 14 residues. Here the CDR3 reads CSAFDSSSTDTQYF. The CDR3 DNA follows: TGCAGTGCCTTCGACTCCTCTAGCACAGATACGCAGTATTTT.

This clonotype has at least ten counts. The genes are TRBV3-1 and TRBJ2-1, with 8 bases fitting TRBD2. Germline assignment: CDR1 LGHDT and CDR2 YNNKEL (reference sequence). With V trimmed by 1 base and J by 3 bases, 2 bases remained unmatched. The CDR3 runs 15 residues. CDR3 amino acids: CASSQGLAIYNEQFF. CDR3 bases: TGTGCCAGCAGCCAAGGACTAGCGATCTACAATGAGCAGTTCTTC.

The chain links TRBV6-2 or TRBV6-3 to TRBJ2-2; 12 bases align to TRBD2. The trim removed 6 bases at V and 5 bases at J, leaving 7 bases unmatched. Germline CDR1 and CDR2: MNHEY and SVGEGT. CDR3 size: 16 residues. Here the CDR3 DNA reads TGTGCCAGCAGCCGACTAGCGGGAGTAAAGACCGGGGAGCTGTTTTTT. Protein product: CASSRLAGVKTGELFF.

This clonotype was detected only a few times. The rearrangement uses TRBV12-3 or TRBV12-4 and TRBJ1-5, with 10 bases matching TRBD1. The junction had 4 bases not matched to a gene; V was cut back by 5 bases and J by 3 bases. This CDR3 spans 15 amino acids. CDR3 DNA: TGTGCCAGCAGTGGGACAGGGGCGTTCAATCAGCCCCAGCATTTT. Encoded protein: CASSGTGAFNQPQHF.

The chain combines TRBV3-1 with TRBJ2-1; a possible D gene is TRBD1 (6 bases). The germline V gene has CDR1 LGHDT and CDR2 YNNKEL (reference sequence). The V and J ends lost 4 bases and 9 bases respectively, with 10 bases between them. This CDR3 spans 12 amino acids. CDR3 nucleotides: TGTGCCAGCAGCCGAGAGGGGGTTGAGCAGTTCTTC. It translates to CASSREGVEQFF.

This clonotype was found a few times. The chain has TRBV5-1 and TRBJ2-5; D is possibly TRBD1 (5 bases). Trimming took 0 bases from V and 0 from J, leaving 15 bases between them. CDR1 is SGHRS and CDR2 is YFSETQ in the germline V gene. CDR3 length: 17 amino acids. The CDR3 bases are TGCGCCAGCAGCTTGGGTGCAAAGGGGCTGCACCAAGAGACCCAGTACTTC. Amino acid sequence: CASSLGAKGLHQETQYF.

This clonotype showed up just a few times. The V and J genes are TRBV6-5 and TRBJ2-3; 9 positions agree with TRBD2. CDR1 MNHEY and CDR2 SVGAGI come from the germline V gene. J lost 5 bases, V lost 0 bases, and 15 bases had no gene match. The length of the CDR3 is 19 residues. CDR3 nucleotides: TGTGCCAGCAGTTACTCTCCCTGGTACAGCGGGGGGCGTGGAGATACGCAGTATTTT. Residues: CASSYSPWYSGGRGDTQYF.

This clonotype was seen a handful of times. The chain couples TRBV6-1 to TRBJ1-4; TRBD1 agrees at 7 bases. V was pared by 8 bases and J by 5 bases, with 8 bases of the junction left unmatched. This CDR3 is 14 amino acids long. The germline CDR1 and CDR2 sequences are MNHNS and SASEGT. CDR3 sequence (DNA): TGTGCCAGCGGACGACAGGGATTCAATGAAAAACTGTTTTTT. This translates into CASGRQGFNEKLFF.

This clonotype was detected many times. This rearrangement joins TRBV11-2 to TRBJ1-2, with D unresolved. The germline gives CDR1 SGHAT, CDR2 FQNNGV. The CDR3 spans 11 residues. The V gene lost 4 bases and the J gene lost 4 bases, with 4 bases spanning the gap. DNA for the CDR3: TGTGCCAGCAGCTCCCTCTATGGCTACACCTTC. Translating gives CASSSLYGYTF.

In its sample, this clonotype was seen a few times. V is TRBV10-1 and J is TRBJ2-7, with no clear D. Germline CDR1 and CDR2: WNHNN and SYGVQD (reference sequence). Deletions cut 3 bases from V and 2 bases from J, with 8 bases between. The CDR3 loop spans 13 amino acids. The CDR3 reads CASSDDLTYEQYF. DNA for the CDR3: TGCGCCAGCAGTGATGACTTAACCTACGAGCAGTACTTC.

This clonotype was picked up a small number of times. The genes are TRBV7-4 and TRBJ2-7; 8 nucleotides line up with TRBD2. V shed 2 bases and J 0 bases; nucleotides not matched to a gene: 9. CDR1 and CDR2 from the germline V gene are SGHVT and SQSDAQ. This CDR3 is 17 amino acids long. CDR3 nucleotide sequence: TGTGCCAGCAGCTTAAGGGGTGGGCGGGAGGTCTCCTACGAGCAGTACTTC. Its translation is CASSLRGGREVSYEQYF.

This clonotype was seen more than once but under ten times. V gene TRBV20-1 combines with J gene TRBJ2-1, with 11 bases fitting TRBD2. This CDR3 is built from 14 residues. CDR1 and CDR2 from the germline V gene are DFQATT and SNEGSKA (reference sequence). The ends lost 0 bases at V and 10 bases at J; junction bases unmatched: 5. CDR3 loop: CSARDTSGGQEQFF. Written as DNA, the CDR3 is TGCAGTGCTAGAGATACTAGCGGGGGTCAGGAGCAGTTCTTC.

The CDR3 loop reads CASSGTQGEATQYF. For the CDR3, the DNA is TGCGCCAGCAGCGGAACACAGGGTGAGGCGACCCAGTACTTC. The chain has TRBV5-1 and TRBJ2-5; TRBD1 is a possible D gene (6 bases). Germline V gives CDR1 SGHRS, CDR2 YFSETQ. V was clipped by 4 bases and J by 7 bases, with 17 bases between them. The CDR3 sequence is 14 residues long.

This sequence joins TRBV20-1 and TRBJ2-1; D unresolved. V lost 2 bases to trimming and J lost 6 bases, with 5 bases between them. This CDR3 is built from 11 residues. CDR1 is DFQATT and CDR2 is SNEGSKA in the germline V gene (reference sequence). The CDR3 DNA follows: TGCAGTGCTAGACCACTCAATGAGCAGTTCTTC. It translates to CSARPLNEQFF.